These 30 T cell receptor beta chains were all obtained from the same sample, sequenced in a study of memory CD8 T cells in hepatitis C reinfection. Sample time point: peak reinfection, 3 to 8 weeks after reinfection detection. The sorted cells went straight to TCR sequencing with no prior in vitro expansion. The assay was immunoSEQ multiplex PCR, and TCRdb's table has in-frame clones only and misses some. This sample has around 45,000 clones; approximately 88% occur once, and the top ten carry approximately 1.2%. Sequenced sample: naive CD8+ T cells sorted from blood. These receptor sequences come from a man aged 18 to 29 with hepatitis C virus infection.

The genes are TRBV27 and TRBJ2-2, with 8 positions matching TRBD2. CDR1 and CDR2 (germline): MNHEY, SMNVEV (reference sequence). V was pared by 5 bases and J by 4 bases, with 18 bases of the junction left unmatched. This CDR3 has 19 residues. CDR3 protein: CASSLTGLAEYVATGELFF. The CDR3, as DNA: TGTGCCAGCAGTCTGACCGGACTAGCAGAATATGTCGCCACCGGGGAGCTGTTTTTT.

This clone appeared a single time. V is TRBV27 and J is TRBJ2-3, with D maybe TRBD1 (5 bases). This CDR3 spans 12 amino acids. The germline V and J ends were trimmed by 3 bases and 8 bases, with 9 bases remaining between them. Germline-derived CDR1 and CDR2 are MNHEY and SMNVEV (reference sequence). DNA of the CDR3: TGTGCCAGCAGTTTTCCCGACAGTACGCAGTATTTT. This codes for CASSFPDSTQYF.

The chain uses TRBV7-9 and TRBJ2-5; maybe TRBD1 (6 bases). From germline, CDR1 is SEHNR and CDR2 FQNEAQ (reference sequence). There are 16 residues in the CDR3. With 0 bases removed from V and 5 bases from J, the gap between germline ends came to 16 bases. The CDR3 coding sequence is TGTGCCAGCAGCTTAGCAGGGGGTAACTTCCCTGAGACCCAGTACTTC. Translating gives CASSLAGGNFPETQYF. Looking up the rest from reference TRBV7-9 and TRBJ2-5 gives the full variable domain: DTGVSQNPRHKITKRGQNVTFRCDPISEHNRLYWYRQTLGQGPEFLTYFQNEAQLEKSRLLSDRFSAERPKGSFSTLEIQRTEQGDSAMYLCASSLAGGNFPETQYFGPGTRLLVL.

The rearrangement uses TRBV7-2 and TRBJ2-5; 8 positions agree with TRBD2. V was pared by 4 bases and J by 0 bases, with 7 bases of the junction left unmatched. There are 16 residues in the CDR3. Germline V gives CDR1 SGHTA, CDR2 FQGNSA. The CDR3 nucleotides are TGTGCCAGCAGCTCCTGGAGCGGGGGAAACCAAGAGACCCAGTACTTC. As protein: CASSSWSGGNQETQYF.

This sequence joins TRBV4-2 and TRBJ2-5, with 8 bases that match TRBD2. The CDR3 is 15 residues long. After removal of 0 bases from V and 1 base from J, the junction contained 1 base not matched to a gene. Germline CDR1 and CDR2: LGHNA and YNFKEQ. The CDR3 DNA reads as TGTGCCAGCAGCCAAGATCGGGAGGGCCAAGAGACCCAGTACTTC. It encodes CASSQDREGQETQYF.

The chain couples TRBV6-5 to TRBJ1-1, with a possible D match to TRBD1 (6 bases). The germline V gene has CDR1 MNHEY and CDR2 SVGAGI. The CDR3 covers 16 residues. Trimming took off 0 bases at V and 4 bases at J, with 15 bases between the two ends. CDR3 nucleotide sequence: TGTGCCAGCAGTTACTCGGATCCAGGGGTGAGCACTGAAGCTTTCTTT. Amino acid sequence: CASSYSDPGVSTEAFF.

This clone is a singleton in its sample. This chain connects TRBV6-6 to TRBJ2-1, with D perhaps matching TRBD2 (5 bases). Trimming cost V 4 bases and J 7 bases, with 11 bases left between them. The CDR3 runs 13 residues. The germline gives CDR1 MNHNY, CDR2 SVGAGI (reference sequence). In DNA, the CDR3 is TGTGCCAGCAGTTTCCACACGGGGAATGAGCAGTTCTTC. The encoded protein is CASSFHTGNEQFF.

This clone was found a few times. The gene calls are TRBV6-5 and TRBJ1-4; TRBD1 agrees at 7 bases. Germline V gene lookup returns CDR1 MNHEY and CDR2 SVGAGI. The CDR3 spans 14 residues. Trimming cost V 5 bases and J 5 bases; bases outside gene matches: 5. The CDR3 is CASSPGTANEKLFF. The CDR3 coding sequence is TGTGCCAGCAGTCCCGGGACAGCAAATGAAAAACTGTTTTTT.

The chain recombines TRBV7-8 with TRBJ2-5; D possibly corresponds to TRBD1 (5 bases). The V end was cut by 1 base, the J end by 5 bases, with 14 bases between. The germline V gene has CDR1 SGHVS and CDR2 FQNEAQ. This CDR3 region has 15 residues. The CDR3 is CASSLDGRVGETQYF. CDR3 DNA sequence: TGTGCCAGCAGCTTAGATGGCAGGGTGGGGGAGACCCAGTACTTC. Based on the CDR3 plus reference TRBV7-8 and TRBJ2-5, the full variable domain is GAGVSQSPRYKVAKRGQDVALRCDPISGHVSLFWYQQALGQGPEFLTYFQNEAQLDKSGLPSDRFFAERPEGSVSTLKIQRTQQEDSAVYLCASSLDGRVGETQYFGPGTRLLVL.

J is TRBJ1-5 and V is TRBV6-6; the D is unclear. This CDR3 region has 14 residues. Germline-derived CDR1 and CDR2 are MNHNY and SVGAGI (reference sequence). Trimming stripped 0 bases from V and 4 bases from J, with 7 bases between. The CDR3 DNA follows: TGTGCCAGCAGTTACTCCGTTCAGAATCAGCCCCAGCATTTT. This codes for CASSYSVQNQPQHF.

This sequence joins TRBV21-1 and TRBJ2-7; the tabulated D call, TRBD2, remains unverified against the DNA. TRBV21-1 has pseudogene status. This CDR3 region has 14 residues. In DNA, the CDR3 is TGTGCCAGCAGCTACGGGACTAGCGGGGGCTCGGGGTACTTC. Its translation is CASSYGTSGGSGYF.

The rearrangement joins TRBV7-9 to TRBJ1-1; D remains unclear. The ends were cut back, 6 bases at V and 5 bases at J, with 13 bases in the middle. CDR1 and CDR2 from the germline V gene are SEHNR and FQNEAQ (reference sequence). The CDR3 is made up of 13 amino acids. The CDR3 region is CASSSSGKTEAFF. DNA for the CDR3: TGTGCCAGCAGTTCCTCGGGAAAAACTGAAGCTTTCTTT.

This sequence joins TRBV19 and TRBJ2-2; a weak D match, TRBD2 (6 bases). The CDR3 runs to 14 residues. Germline V gene lookup returns CDR1 LNHDA and CDR2 SQIVND (reference sequence). Between the trimmed V and J ends, which lost 5 bases and 2 bases, there was a span of 9 bases. DNA of the CDR3: TGTGCCAGTAGTCCCGGGACTAACACCGGGGAGCTGTTTTTT. It codes for CASSPGTNTGELFF.

The chain recombines TRBV7-8 with TRBJ2-1, with TRBD2 matching over 7 bases. V gave up 3 bases and J gave up 4 bases; unmatched junction bases: 12. Germline CDR1 is SGHVS and CDR2 is FQNEAQ. The CDR3 extends over 17 amino acids. For the CDR3, the DNA is TGTGCCAGCAGCTTGGGGGAATGGAGCGGGGCTTACAATGAGCAGTTCTTC. It encodes CASSLGEWSGAYNEQFF.

V is TRBV27 and J is TRBJ2-7, with 7 bases matching TRBD1. Germline CDR1 and CDR2: MNHEY and SMNVEV (reference sequence). V was pared by 6 bases and J by 0 bases, with 8 bases of the junction left unmatched. The CDR3 is made up of 15 amino acids. The CDR3 region has the DNA TGTGCCAGCAGCGATAGGGGACAGAGCTCCTACGAGCAGTACTTC. This sequence encodes CASSDRGQSSYEQYF.

The chain combines TRBV5-1 with TRBJ2-2; D might be TRBD2 (6 bases). Trimming left V 7 bases short and J 4 bases short, with 8 bases between. This CDR3 has 12 amino acids. Germline assignment: CDR1 SGHRS and CDR2 YFSETQ. CDR3 protein: CASGGFTGELFF. The CDR3 nucleotides read TGCGCCAGCGGGGGGTTCACCGGGGAGCTGTTTTTT.

This chain links TRBV11-2 with TRBJ1-4; unclear D gene. The CDR3 is 15 residues long. Germline V gene data show CDR1 as SGHAT and CDR2 as FQNNGV. Trimming removed 5 bases from V and 6 bases from J, with 16 bases in between. The CDR3 loop is CASSPTWGGDEKLFF. The CDR3 region has the DNA TGTGCCAGCAGCCCCACCTGGGGAGGAGATGAAAAACTGTTTTTT.

The V call is TRBV9, the J call TRBJ2-5; a weak D match, TRBD2 (6 bases). The V and J ends lost 0 bases and 5 bases respectively, with 11 bases between them. The length of the CDR3 is 14 residues. CDR1 is SGDLS and CDR2 is YYNGEE in the germline V gene. The CDR3: CASSVDGSRETQYF. The CDR3 DNA follows: TGTGCCAGCAGCGTAGACGGGAGTCGGGAGACCCAGTACTTC. The variable domain in full, with the rest retrieved from reference TRBV9 and TRBJ2-5, is DSGVTQTPKHLITATGQRVTLRCSPRSGDLSVYWYQQSLDQGLQFLIQYYNGEERAKGNILERFSAQQFPDLHSELNLSSLELGDSALYFCASSVDGSRETQYFGPGTRLLVL.

The rearrangement joins TRBV27 to TRBJ2-3; a weak D match, TRBD2 (6 bases). Looked up from germline, CDR1 is MNHEY and CDR2 is SMNVEV (reference sequence). The CDR3 consists of 15 residues. Between the trimmed V and J ends, which lost 2 bases and 2 bases, there was a span of 11 bases. The CDR3 sequence is CASSLGAGNTDTQYF. The CDR3, as DNA: TGTGCCAGCAGTTTAGGGGCGGGGAACACAGATACGCAGTATTTT.

The chain uses TRBV6-5 and TRBJ1-1; D is perhaps TRBD1 (5 bases). The CDR3 runs 14 residues. Germline CDR1 and CDR2: MNHEY and SVGAGI. V was trimmed by 1 base and J by 6 bases, leaving 12 bases between them. The CDR3: CASSYWQGSAEAFF. CDR3 DNA sequence: TGTGCCAGCAGTTACTGGCAGGGTTCAGCTGAAGCTTTCTTT.

The rearrangement joins TRBV28 to TRBJ2-5; D gene unclear. The closer fit of TRBJ2-7 to the DNA end suggests the J call may be wrong. The V gene's germline CDR1 is MDHEN and CDR2 SYDVKM. The CDR3 is 15 amino acids. The CDR3 protein is CASRSIYQASYEQYF. CDR3 nucleotides: TGTGCCAGCAGGTCAATTTACCAGGCCTCCTACGAGCAGTACTTC.

The CDR3 loop is CASSVDLSGGVGEQFF. CDR3 in DNA: TGTGCCAGCAGCGTAGACCTTAGCGGGGGAGTTGGAGAGCAGTTCTTC. The chain is built from TRBV9 and TRBJ2-1, with TRBD2 matching 9 bases. V lost 0 bases, J lost 10 bases, and 11 bases stayed unmatched. Germline CDR1 SGDLS, CDR2 YYNGEE. This CDR3 comprises 16 residues.

This chain uses TRBV27 with TRBJ2-5; 7 bases align to TRBD2. The V gene end was trimmed by 2 bases and the J gene end by 3 bases; junction bases not matched to a gene: 9. The CDR3 extends over 16 amino acids. Germline-derived CDR1 and CDR2 are MNHEY and SMNVEV (reference sequence). CDR3 sequence: CASSLHVGTTKETQYF. The CDR3 DNA follows: TGTGCCAGCAGTTTACACGTCGGGACTACCAAAGAGACCCAGTACTTC.

This clone occurred a few times. The rearrangement links TRBV6-1 to TRBJ2-7; 7 nucleotides line up with TRBD1. Germline values: CDR1 MNHNS, CDR2 SASEGT. This CDR3 contains 12 residues. The CDR3 nucleotides are TGTGCCAGCAGTGACGGGACAGCTAAGTCGGACGTC. This codes for CASSDGTAKSDV.

The chain is built from TRBV5-6 and TRBJ1-6; D may be TRBD1 (6 bases). The CDR3 covers 16 residues. Germline V gene sequence: CDR1 SGHDT, CDR2 YYEEEE. Between the trimmed V and J ends, which lost 4 bases and 4 bases, there was a span of 15 bases. The CDR3 sequence is CASSLLKDSYNSPLHF. In DNA, the CDR3 is TGTGCCAGCAGCCTGCTCAAGGACAGTTATAATTCACCCCTCCACTTT.

The chain has TRBV28 and TRBJ2-7; 9 bases are a match to TRBD1. The CDR3 totals 12 residues. Germline V CDR1 and CDR2: MDHEN, SYDVKM. The J segment lost 7 bases and the V segment lost 6 bases, leaving 4 bases of the junction unmatched. The CDR3 region has the DNA TGTGCCAGCAGGGGACAGGGTAGAGAGCAGTACTTC. It specifies CASRGQGREQYF.

This rearrangement joins TRBV11-2 to TRBJ2-1, with TRBD2 matching over 12 bases. CDR3 length: 16 residues. The ends lost 4 bases at V and 3 bases at J; junction bases unmatched: 4. CDR1 and CDR2 (germline): SGHAT, FQNNGV. CDR3 DNA sequence: TGTGCCAGCAGCTCAACTAGCGGGGGGATCTACAATGAGCAGTTCTTC. Translation: CASSSTSGGIYNEQFF.

The rearrangement uses TRBV11-2 and TRBJ2-3; TRBD2 matches 15 bases. The ends lost 5 bases at V and 6 bases at J; junction bases unmatched: 15. CDR1 is SGHAT, CDR2 FQNNGV, per germline. This CDR3 spans 19 amino acids. CDR3 protein: CASSPTPGLAGGPTDTQYF. CDR3 DNA: TGTGCCAGCAGCCCTACCCCCGGACTAGCGGGGGGGCCAACGGATACGCAGTATTTT.

This chain joins TRBV7-6 and TRBJ2-2; tentatively, D is TRBD2 (6 bases). Germline V gene data show CDR1 as SGHVS and CDR2 as FNYEAQ. The CDR3 spans 18 residues. V was shortened by 3 bases and J by 2 bases, with 19 bases between the two germline ends. Here the CDR3 DNA reads TGTGCCAGCAGCTTCGATGGTAGCGGAGACGTTAACACCGGGGAGCTGTTTTTT. This gives the protein CASSFDGSGDVNTGELFF.

The V gene is TRBV13, the J gene TRBJ2-5, with a possible D match to TRBD1 (5 bases). CDR1 PRHDT and CDR2 FYEKMQ come from the germline V gene (reference sequence). V lost 5 bases to trimming and J lost 3 bases, with 16 bases between them. The CDR3 length is 15 residues. Here the CDR3 reads CASSKRGGAEETQYF. The CDR3 coding sequence is TGTGCCAGCAGCAAGCGCGGTGGGGCAGAAGAGACCCAGTACTTC.